Following are 26 T cell receptor beta chains from one sample sequenced in a study of response to subunit inactivated influenza vaccine. Each CDR3 protein is one row after TCRdb ran MiXCR on the RT-PCR reads. The sample contains hundreds of thousands of distinct CDR3 sequences, around 20% of which appear only once. The starting material was PBMCs from blood, obtained around 5 days after vaccination. The receptors here all came from a man aged 50-60 years who received an inactivated influenza vaccine.

The chain couples TRBV15 to TRBJ2-5; a weak D match, TRBD2 (5 bases). This CDR3 comprises 14 residues. Germline lookup yields CDR1 LNHNV and CDR2 YYDKDF (reference sequence). Trimming removed 1 base from V and 1 base from J, with 7 bases in between. DNA of the CDR3: TGTGCCACCAGCAGAGCGGCGGGCCAAGAGACCCAGTACTTC. It encodes CATSRAAGQETQYF.

This clonotype was found a few times. The rearrangement joins TRBV12-3 or TRBV12-4 to TRBJ2-1; D tentatively fits TRBD1 or TRBD2 (6 bases each). The CDR3 has 11 residues. The V gene lost 5 bases and the J gene lost 15 bases, with 14 bases spanning the gap. CDR3 DNA sequence: TGTGCCAGCAGTGAGCAAGGGGGGCCGTTCTTC. Amino acid sequence: CASSEQGGPFF.

The CDR3 protein is CASSSTGGPDTQYF. The CDR3 nucleotides are TGTGCCAGCAGCTCAACAGGGGGCCCCGATACGCAGTATTTT. The chain uses TRBV7-9 and TRBJ2-3; 9 bases align to TRBD1. The V gene's germline CDR1 is SEHNR and CDR2 FQNEAQ (reference sequence). This CDR3 is 14 amino acids long. After removal of 4 bases from V and 6 bases from J, the junction contained 5 bases not matched to a gene.

There are many counts of this clonotype. The chain links TRBV12-3 or TRBV12-4 to TRBJ2-7; 12 nucleotides match TRBD2. The length of the CDR3 is 16 residues. The V segment lost 5 bases and the J segment 4 bases; nucleotides outside the gene matches: 9. CDR3 amino acids: CASSPGLAGFIYEQYF. The CDR3 bases are TGTGCCAGCAGTCCCGGACTAGCGGGGTTCATTTACGAGCAGTACTTC.

This clonotype was seen more than once but under ten times. The CDR3 loop reads CASSFTGTGFYEQYF. The CDR3 DNA reads as TGTGCCAGCAGTTTTACCGGGACAGGCTTCTACGAGCAGTACTTC. This chain connects TRBV13 to TRBJ2-7; 8 nucleotides agree with TRBD1. With 6 bases clipped from V and 3 bases from J, the junction kept 10 bases outside the gene matches. CDR1 and CDR2 (germline): PRHDT, FYEKMQ (reference sequence). There are 15 residues in the CDR3.

This chain uses TRBV20-1 with TRBJ2-1; TRBD2 matches 16 bases. Germline-derived CDR1 and CDR2 are DFQATT and SNEGSKA (reference sequence). The CDR3 has 13 residues. Trimming cost V 4 bases and J 14 bases; bases outside gene matches: 5. In DNA, the CDR3 is TGCAGTGCTATCGGGACTAGCGGGAGGGCGGAGTTCTTC. Translated, it gives CSAIGTSGRAEFF.

This chain joins TRBV30 and TRBJ2-6; D uncertain. This CDR3 comprises 16 residues. The germline gives CDR1 GTSNPN, CDR2 SVGIG (reference sequence). V was pared by 4 bases and J by 0 bases, with 13 bases between. CDR3 nucleotides: TGTGCCTGGACGCTGGACCTCGTCTCTGGGGCCAACGTCCTGACTTTC. Translation: CAWTLDLVSGANVLTF.

This clonotype has only a few counts. The gene calls are TRBV4-1 and TRBJ2-1; 12 nucleotides match TRBD2. Germline V gives CDR1 MGHRA, CDR2 YSYEKL. The CDR3 is made up of 16 amino acids. J lost 7 bases, V lost 0 bases, and 4 bases had no gene match. The CDR3 nucleotides are TGCGCCAGCAGCCAAGAGCCGACTAGCGGGGGAAATGAGCAGTTCTTC. This encodes CASSQEPTSGGNEQFF.

This clonotype was seen more than once but under ten times. The chain combines TRBV29-1 with TRBJ2-7; D gene uncertain. Trimming shortened V by 1 base and J by 4 bases, and 17 bases separated the two germline ends. The CDR3 loop spans 15 amino acids. Germline V lookup: CDR1 SQVTM, CDR2 ANQGSEA. This chain's CDR3 is CSVEVETRYSYEQYF. The CDR3 DNA follows: TGCAGCGTTGAAGTGGAGACGCGCTATTCATACGAGCAGTACTTC.

CDR3 DNA sequence: TGTGCCAGCAGCCCCCAAAGCGGGGTGGGAAAAAACATTCAGTACTTC. Translation gives CASSPQSGVGKNIQYF. The chain couples TRBV13 to TRBJ2-4, with 7 bases identical to TRBD2. The CDR3 contains 16 residues. Looked up from germline, CDR1 is PRHDT and CDR2 is FYEKMQ (reference sequence). V lost 5 bases, J lost 4 bases, and 11 bases stayed unmatched.

V usage is TRBV20-1 and J usage is TRBJ2-1, with 9 bases matching TRBD2. The V segment lost 0 bases and the J segment 4 bases; nucleotides outside the gene matches: 16. CDR3 length: 19 amino acids. The V gene's germline CDR1 is DFQATT and CDR2 SNEGSKA (reference sequence). The CDR3 nucleotides read TGCAGTGCTAGAGATATTGGAGGGCTAGCGGGAAAAGGATACAATGAGCAGTTCTTC. As protein: CSARDIGGLAGKGYNEQFF.

At least ten counts were recorded for this clonotype. This chain uses TRBV29-1 with TRBJ2-1; TRBD1 matches 7 bases. The CDR3 contains 14 residues. CDR1 is SQVTM, CDR2 ANQGSEA, per germline. V was clipped by 5 bases and J by 6 bases; unmatched bases: 10. CDR3 sequence: CSVRIGGQGNEQFF. The CDR3 bases are TGCAGCGTTAGGATAGGGGGCCAGGGCAATGAGCAGTTCTTC.

Here the CDR3 DNA reads TGCGCCAGCAGTGATCTTGGGTGGGCTTTGACTGAAGCTTTCTTT. It codes for CASSDLGWALTEAFF. The rearrangement joins TRBV10-2 to TRBJ1-1; no clear D gene. CDR3 length equals 15 residues. CDR1 and CDR2 (germline): WSHSY, SAAADI. Trimming took 3 bases from V and 5 from J, leaving 16 bases between them.

This rearrangement joins TRBV5-1 to TRBJ2-1, with D unclear. V lost 1 base to trimming and J lost 4 bases, with 9 bases between them. Germline values: CDR1 SGHRS, CDR2 YFSETQ. The CDR3 covers 14 residues. The CDR3 loop is CASSLRTSYNEQFF. The CDR3 bases are TGCGCCAGCAGCTTGAGAACGAGTTACAATGAGCAGTTCTTC. Full variable domain (outside the CDR3, taken from reference TRBV5-1 and TRBJ2-1): KAGVTQTPRYLIKTRGQQVTLSCSPISGHRSVSWYQQTPGQGLQFLFEYFSETQRNKGNFPGRFSGRQFSNSRSEMNVSTLELGDSALYLCASSLRTSYNEQFFGPGTRLTVL.

This clonotype was counted ten times or more. The chain has TRBV7-2 and TRBJ2-3; 12 bases agree with TRBD2. The CDR3 has 16 amino acids. CDR1 SGHTA and CDR2 FQGNSA come from the germline V gene. With 7 bases clipped from V and 0 bases from J, the junction kept 5 bases outside the gene matches. The CDR3 bases are TGTGCCAGCAACTTCGGGACTAGCGGGAGCACAGATACGCAGTATTTT. As protein: CASNFGTSGSTDTQYF.

This clonotype was seen at least ten times. The chain recombines TRBV7-9 with TRBJ1-5, with 7 bases that match TRBD1. With V trimmed by 3 bases and J by 4 bases, 3 bases remained unmatched. This CDR3 is 14 amino acids long. Germline CDR1 and CDR2: SEHNR and FQNEAQ (reference sequence). The CDR3 sequence: CASSLGQLNQPQHF. CDR3 bases: TGTGCCAGCAGCTTGGGACAGTTGAATCAGCCCCAGCATTTT. Full variable domain (outside the CDR3, taken from reference TRBV7-9 and TRBJ1-5): DTGVSQNPRHKITKRGQNVTFRCDPISEHNRLYWYRQTLGQGPEFLTYFQNEAQLEKSRLLSDRFSAERPKGSFSTLEIQRTEQGDSAMYLCASSLGQLNQPQHFGDGTRLSIL.

This clonotype was detected only once. CDR3 amino acids: CASSSSGGTGEYEQYF. CDR3 nucleotide sequence: TGTGCCAGCAGCTCCTCGGGAGGGACAGGGGAATACGAGCAGTACTTC. The chain employs TRBV7-8 and TRBJ2-7, with 10 bases fitting TRBD1. The germline V gene has CDR1 SGHVS and CDR2 FQNEAQ. There are 16 residues in the CDR3. With V trimmed by 4 bases and J by 4 bases, 10 bases remained unmatched.

This clonotype was seen a handful of times. The rearrangement joins TRBV25-1 to TRBJ2-7; D call uncertain. The CDR3 sequence is 15 residues long. CDR1 MGHDK and CDR2 SYGVNS come from the germline V gene. Trimming removed 3 bases from V and 2 bases from J, with 14 bases in between. CDR3 coding DNA: TGTGCCAGCAGTGATGGTGGAGCGCGAGCCTACGAGCAGTACTTC. It is translated as CASSDGGARAYEQYF.

This clonotype has just a few counts. This chain connects TRBV12-3 or TRBV12-4 to TRBJ1-4, with TRBD1 matching 10 bases. CDR3 size: 14 residues. The J segment lost 8 bases and the V segment lost 7 bases, leaving 7 bases of the junction unmatched. The CDR3 protein is CASTRTGGVEKLFF. CDR3 coding DNA: TGTGCCAGCACCCGGACAGGGGGAGTGGAAAAACTGTTTTTT.

The chain couples TRBV29-1 to TRBJ2-7, with D unresolved. This CDR3 is 13 amino acids long. Germline CDR1 and CDR2: SQVTM and ANQGSEA. Trimming shortened V by 4 bases and J by 3 bases, and 13 bases separated the two germline ends. CDR3 protein: CSVGTSPGYEQYF. In DNA, the CDR3 is TGCAGCGTTGGAACCTCACCTGGCTACGAGCAGTACTTC.

The V and J genes are TRBV5-1 and TRBJ2-7; 11 positions agree with TRBD2. Germline lookup yields CDR1 SGHRS and CDR2 YFSETQ. J lost 2 bases, V lost 5 bases, and 9 bases had no gene match. The CDR3 sequence is 16 residues long. CDR3 residues: CASSPKGTSGTYEQYF. As DNA, the CDR3 is TGCGCCAGCAGTCCAAAAGGGACTAGCGGTACCTACGAGCAGTACTTC.

The rearrangement links TRBV25-1 to TRBJ1-1; D gene unclear. V was cut by 4 bases and J by 6 bases, with 12 bases left in between. Germline values: CDR1 MGHDK, CDR2 SYGVNS. The CDR3 consists of 13 residues. For the CDR3, the DNA is TGTGCCAGCAGTGCCGACGTCCGAGCTGAAGCTTTCTTT. Its protein product is CASSADVRAEAFF.

The chain combines TRBV20-1 with TRBJ1-3; D unclear. The CDR3 covers 11 residues. V lost 3 bases to trimming and J lost 2 bases, with 2 bases between them. Germline V gene sequence: CDR1 DFQATT, CDR2 SNEGSKA (reference sequence). CDR3 protein: CSARPGNTIYF. The CDR3 nucleotides read TGCAGTGCTAGGCCTGGAAACACCATATATTTT.

V usage is TRBV2 and J usage is TRBJ2-2, with D perhaps matching TRBD1 (6 bases). Trimming left V 1 base short and J 6 bases short, with 12 bases between. The CDR3 length is 15 residues. Germline CDR1 is SNHLY and CDR2 is FYNNEI. CDR3 sequence: CASSEEQGWAGELFF. CDR3 nucleotides: TGTGCCAGCAGTGAAGAACAGGGCTGGGCCGGGGAGCTGTTTTTT.

This clonotype was observed many times. The chain joins TRBV7-9 to TRBJ2-1; D not certain. Trimming took off 5 bases at V and 0 bases at J, with 14 bases between the two ends. Looked up from germline, CDR1 is SEHNR and CDR2 is FQNEAQ (reference sequence). CDR3 length: 16 residues. CDR3 nucleotides: TGTGCCAGCAGCGATTATGCACATAGCTCCTACAATGAGCAGTTCTTC. Its translation: CASSDYAHSSYNEQFF. The complete variable domain, with remaining parts taken from reference TRBV7-9 and TRBJ2-1, reads DTGVSQNPRHKITKRGQNVTFRCDPISEHNRLYWYRQTLGQGPEFLTYFQNEAQLEKSRLLSDRFSAERPKGSFSTLEIQRTEQGDSAMYLCASSDYAHSSYNEQFFGPGTRLTVL.

V and J are TRBV10-3 and TRBJ2-5; the D call may be TRBD1 or TRBD2 (5 bases each). Trimming stripped 11 bases from V and 0 bases from J, with 13 bases between. CDR1 is ENHRY and CDR2 is SYGVKD in the germline V gene. The CDR3 contains 13 residues. CDR3 in amino acids: CASGQEYQETQYF. The CDR3 nucleotides read TGTGCCTCGGGGCAGGAATACCAAGAGACCCAGTACTTC.